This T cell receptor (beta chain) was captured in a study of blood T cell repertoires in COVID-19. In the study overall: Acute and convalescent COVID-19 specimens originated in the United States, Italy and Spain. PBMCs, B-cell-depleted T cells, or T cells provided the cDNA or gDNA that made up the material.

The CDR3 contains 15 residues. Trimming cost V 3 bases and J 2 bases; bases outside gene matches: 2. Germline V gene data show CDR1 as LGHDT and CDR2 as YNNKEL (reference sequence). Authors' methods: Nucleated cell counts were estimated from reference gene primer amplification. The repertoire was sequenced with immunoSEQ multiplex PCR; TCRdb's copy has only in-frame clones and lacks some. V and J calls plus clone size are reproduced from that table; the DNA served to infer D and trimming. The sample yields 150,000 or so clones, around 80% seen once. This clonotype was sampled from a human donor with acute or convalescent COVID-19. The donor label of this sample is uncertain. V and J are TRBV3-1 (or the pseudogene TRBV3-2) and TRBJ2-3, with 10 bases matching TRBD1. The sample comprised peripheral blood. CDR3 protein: CASSQGTGVTDTQYF. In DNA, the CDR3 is TGTGCCAGCAGCCAGGGGACAGGGGTCACAGATACGCAGTATTTT.